These T cell receptor beta chains were read from a single sample in a study of human T cells and chemical hapten exposure. Each CDR3 protein is one row after TCRdb ran MiXCR on the RACE reads. The sample gives approximately 46,000 distinct CDR3 sequences, 9.6% of which show up once; roughly 13% is in the top ten. The material was whole blood, obtained in connection with sensitization to the hapten diphenylcyclopropenone (DPC). The receptors shown here come from a woman aged 25 to 39 with alopecia areata. Some clones in this sample may be carry-over from other donors' samples. CDR3s include the opening cysteine and the closing phenylalanine or tryptophan. D genes are given only for firm matches. The size of a clone is reported for some rows only, either as once, few or many, or as a class for expanded clones.

J	size	D	V	DNA	CDR3
TRBJ2-1	many	NA	TRBV20-1	TGCAGTGCTAGAGATCCATACGGATTCTACAATGAGCAGTTCTTC	CSARDPYGFYNEQFF
TRBJ1-2	many	TRBD1	TRBV19	TGTGCCAGTAGTCCTGAGGGGGCGTTTCTTGAGGGCTACACCTTC	CASSPEGAFLEGYTF
TRBJ2-1	NA	NA	TRBV28	TGTGCCAGCAGTCACTGGGGGAAGTCCTACAATGAGCAGTTCTTC	CASSHWGKSYNEQFF
TRBJ2-3	few	NA	TRBV7-2	TGTGCCAGCAGCTTGTTGGCCGTAGGGAGCACAGATACGCAGTATTTT	CASSLLAVGSTDTQYF
TRBJ2-3	few	NA	TRBV27	TGTGCCAGCAGTTTATCGAGGAGGGAAGGTGATACGCAGTATTTT	CASSLSRREGDTQYF
TRBJ2-3	many	TRBD1	TRBV24-1	TGTGCCACCAGTGACCCGACAGGGGCGAATCGAGATACGCAGTATTTT	CATSDPTGANRDTQYF
TRBJ1-2	NA	NA	TRBV20-1	TGCAGTGCCATTCTCATCGTAGACGGCTACACCTTC	CSAILIVDGYTF
TRBJ2-1	few	TRBD1	TRBV7-7	TGTGCTAGCAGCCCTGAGGCAGGGGGGTTCTTC	CASSPEAGGFF
TRBJ2-7	NA	NA	TRBV4-1	TGCGCCAGCTACAACCACTTGGGGGCCCCCTACGAGCAGTACTTC	CASYNHLGAPYEQYF
TRBJ2-1	many	NA	TRBV3-1	TGTGCCAGCAGCTCACGGGAGAGGCCCTACAATGAGCAGTTCTTC	CASSSRERPYNEQFF
TRBJ2-6	many	TRBD1	TRBV7-2	TGTGCCAGCAGCTTAGGGGTATCGGACAGGGAGGACCTGACTTTC	CASSLGVSDREDLTF
TRBJ2-2	few	NA	TRBV7-3	TGTGCCAGCAGCTTCTTGGGCGTGAACACCGGGGAGCTGTTTTTT	CASSFLGVNTGELFF
TRBJ2-5	NA	TRBD2	TRBV19	TGTGCCAGTAGTATAGGTCGGACTAGCGGGCAAGAGACCCAGTACTTC	CASSIGRTSGQETQYF
TRBJ2-1	NA	NA	TRBV7-2	TGTGCCAGCAGCAGTCCAGGGGATGAGCAGTTCTTC	CASSSPGDEQFF
TRBJ2-6	many	NA	TRBV6-1	TGTGCCAGCAGTACCCCCGGGTCGAGCTCTGGGGCCAACGTCCTGACTTTC	CASSTPGSSSGANVLTF
TRBJ1-1	NA	NA	TRBV25-1	TGTGCCAGCAGTGAATTCAAAGAGGGACGGAACACTGAAGCTTTCTTT	CASSEFKEGRNTEAFF
TRBJ2-7	NA	NA	TRBV20-1	TGCAGTGCTGCGGGACAGCGCTACGAGCAGTACTTC	CSAAGQRYEQYF
TRBJ1-4	NA	TRBD1	TRBV6-5	TGTGCCAGCAGTTACTCGTCAGGGGGAAAACTGTTTTTT	CASSYSSGGKLFF
TRBJ1-2	NA	NA	TRBV18	TGTGCCAGCTCACCCGACATGGTAATGGGCTACACCTTC	CASSPDMVMGYTF
TRBJ1-3	NA	NA	TRBV28	TGTGCCAGCAGTTTACTTAATAGTTGGGGACTTACTGGAAACACCATATATTTT	CASSLLNSWGLTGNTIYF
TRBJ1-1	many	NA	TRBV20-1	TGCAGTGTATCTAGCACAAGCCGGATTGAAGCTTTCTTT	CSVSSTSRIEAFF
TRBJ2-7	NA	NA	TRBV4-3	TGCGCCAGCAGCCAAGTTCTGAGCCCCACGAGGGAGCAGTACTTC	CASSQVLSPTREQYF
TRBJ1-6	many	NA	TRBV6-9	TGTGCCAGCAGTTACCTCTCCATTGGGGGGCAGTCCTATAATTCACCCCTCCACTTT	CASSYLSIGGQSYNSPLHF
TRBJ2-1	once	NA	TRBV25-1	TGTGCCAGCAGTGACTGGAAGAATGAGCAGTTCTTC	CASSDWKNEQFF
TRBJ2-3	NA	NA	TRBV11-1	TGTGCCAGCAGCGGGCGGACAGGCACAGATACGCAGTATTTT	CASSGRTGTDTQYF
TRBJ2-5	few	NA	TRBV7-6	TGTGCCAGCAGCTCACAGCCCCGGCCCAGAGAGACCCAGTACTTC	CASSSQPRPRETQYF
TRBJ1-1	few	NA	TRBV7-8	TGTGCCAGCAGCCCATGGGACGGTGAAGCTTTCTTT	CASSPWDGEAFF
TRBJ1-2	NA	NA	TRBV3-1	TGTGCCAGCAGCCACCGAGGGCAGGAAGGCTACACCTTC	CASSHRGQEGYTF
TRBJ1-2	many	TRBD1	TRBV18	TGTGCCAGCTCAAACACCCCAGGGACAGTTATATATGGCTACACCTTC	CASSNTPGTVIYGYTF
TRBJ2-7	few	NA	TRBV7-9	TGTGCCAGCAGACGAACCGACGGGTACGAGCAGTACTTC	CASRRTDGYEQYF
TRBJ1-4	many	NA	TRBV18	TGTGCCAGCTCACTGACAAGTGGGTATGAAAAACTGTTTTTT	CASSLTSGYEKLFF
TRBJ2-5	few	TRBD1	TRBV10-3	TGTGCCAGCCAGACCGGACAGGGGGCCGTAGAGACCCAGTACTTC	CASQTGQGAVETQYF
TRBJ2-7	many	NA	TRBV7-2	TGTGCCAGCAGCTTAGGGCGGACGGTCTACGAGCAGTACTTC	CASSLGRTVYEQYF
TRBJ2-1	few	NA	TRBV7-3	TGTGCCAGCAGCTTAGGTCCGGGGGTGTTATCCTACAATGAGCAGTTCTTC	CASSLGPGVLSYNEQFF
TRBJ2-1	NA	NA	TRBV7-9	TGTGCCAGCAGCGCCCGGGACCTCTACAATGAGCAGTTCTTC	CASSARDLYNEQFF
TRBJ2-3	many	TRBD2	TRBV20-1	TGCAGTGCTTCACCTAGCGGGGGGGGCACAGATACGCAGTATTTT	CSASPSGGGTDTQYF
TRBJ2-7	many	NA	TRBV11-3	TGTGCCAGCAGCTTTCGCCCGAATGAAGGGCAGTACTTC	CASSFRPNEGQYF
TRBJ1-2	many	TRBD1	TRBV7-9	TGTGCCAGCTCCTCGGAAGGACAGGGAATTCCTAACTATGGCTACACCTTC	CASSSEGQGIPNYGYTF
TRBJ1-5	NA	TRBD1	TRBV6-2/TRBV6-3	TGTGCCAGCAGTCAAATGAGGACAGGGGACAATCAGCCCCAGCATTTT	CASSQMRTGDNQPQHF
TRBJ1-5	many	NA	TRBV13	TGTGCCAGCAGCTTAGGGGGTACCAGCAATCAGCCCCAGCATTTT	CASSLGGTSNQPQHF
TRBJ2-7	NA	NA	TRBV20-1	TGCAGTGCCACCCCTAGTTTCCACGAGCAGTACTTC	CSATPSFHEQYF
TRBJ1-6	few	NA	TRBV5-1	TGCGCCAGCAGCTTGACAGGGAGTTCACCCCTCCACTTT	CASSLTGSSPLHF
TRBJ2-7	few	NA	TRBV18	TGTGCCAGCTCACTCAGGGGACCTAACTACGAGCAGTACTTC	CASSLRGPNYEQYF
TRBJ1-1	many	NA	TRBV7-9	TGTGCCAGCAGCTCCCGCGGGGACGTTATCACTGAAGCTTTCTTT	CASSSRGDVITEAFF
TRBJ2-7	many	TRBD2	TRBV15	TGTGCCACCAGCAGAGTGGGACTAGCGAACGAGCAGTACTTC	CATSRVGLANEQYF